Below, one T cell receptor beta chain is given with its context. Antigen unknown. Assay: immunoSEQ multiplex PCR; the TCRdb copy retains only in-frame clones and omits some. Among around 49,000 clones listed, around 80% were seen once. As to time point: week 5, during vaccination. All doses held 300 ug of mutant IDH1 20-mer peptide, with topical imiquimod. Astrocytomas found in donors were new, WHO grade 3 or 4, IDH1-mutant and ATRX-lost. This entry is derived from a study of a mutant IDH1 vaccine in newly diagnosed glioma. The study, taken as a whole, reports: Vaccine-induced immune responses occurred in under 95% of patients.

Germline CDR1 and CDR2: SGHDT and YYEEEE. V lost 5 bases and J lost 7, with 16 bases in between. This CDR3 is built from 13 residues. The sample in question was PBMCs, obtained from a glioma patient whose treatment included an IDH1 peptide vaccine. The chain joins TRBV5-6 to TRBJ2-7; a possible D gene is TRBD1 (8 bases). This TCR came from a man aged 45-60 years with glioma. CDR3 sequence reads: CASRPGQGGEQYF. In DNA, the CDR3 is TGTGCCAGCAGACCAGGACAGGGAGGGGAGCAGTACTTC. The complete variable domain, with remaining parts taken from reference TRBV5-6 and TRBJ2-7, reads DAGVTQSPTHLIKTRGQQVTLRCSPKSGHDTVSWYQQALGQGPQFIFQYYEEEERQRGNFPDRFSGHQFPNYSSELNVNALLLGDSALYLCASRPGQGGEQYFGPGTRLTVT.